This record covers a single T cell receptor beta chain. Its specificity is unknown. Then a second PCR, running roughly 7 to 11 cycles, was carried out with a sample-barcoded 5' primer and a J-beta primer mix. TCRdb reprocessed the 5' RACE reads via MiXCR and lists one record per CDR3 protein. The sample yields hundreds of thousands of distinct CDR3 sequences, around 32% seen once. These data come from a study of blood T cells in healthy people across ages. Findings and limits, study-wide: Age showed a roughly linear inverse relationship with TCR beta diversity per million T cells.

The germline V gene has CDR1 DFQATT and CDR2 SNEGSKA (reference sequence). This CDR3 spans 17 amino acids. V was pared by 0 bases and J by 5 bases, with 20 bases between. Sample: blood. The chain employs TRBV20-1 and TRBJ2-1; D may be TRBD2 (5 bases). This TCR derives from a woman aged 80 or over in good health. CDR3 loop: CSARDSPSRPRNNEQFF. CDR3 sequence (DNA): TGCAGTGCTAGAGATAGCCCTAGCAGACCGCGAAACAATGAGCAGTTCTTC.